These 17 T cell receptor beta chains came from one sample sequenced in a study of cytomegalovirus exposure and HLA in healthy donors. The PCR contained 60 Vbeta and 13 Jbeta primers. TCRdb's copy holds only in-frame clones and misses some; the assay was immunoSEQ multiplex PCR. The table has some 190,000 clones, more than 75% seen once. The specimen sequenced was PBMCs. Source of these receptors: a woman aged 50 to 60 in good health and CMV-seronegative.

The V and J genes are TRBV28 and TRBJ2-1; D is perhaps TRBD2 (6 bases). Germline V CDR1 and CDR2: MDHEN, SYDVKM. The CDR3 length is 14 residues. Deletions cut 5 bases from V and 2 bases from J, with 10 bases between. In DNA form, the CDR3 reads TGTGCCAGCAGTCGGGGGACCACCTACAATGAGCAGTTCTTC. It translates to CASSRGTTYNEQFF.

The J gene is TRBJ2-7, the V gene TRBV5-1; maybe TRBD2 (5 bases). Between the trimmed V and J ends, which lost 4 bases and 0 bases, there was a span of 11 bases. This CDR3 contains 14 residues. CDR1 and CDR2 (germline): SGHRS, YFSETQ. The CDR3 DNA follows: TGCGCCAGCAGCCAGGACTTAAGCTCCTACGAGCAGTACTTC. Translating gives CASSQDLSSYEQYF.

V and J are TRBV19 and TRBJ2-7; D might be TRBD2 (6 bases). The germline V and J ends were trimmed by 6 bases and 5 bases, with 23 bases remaining between them. The CDR3 is made up of 16 amino acids. CDR1 and CDR2 from the germline V gene are LNHDA and SQIVND (reference sequence). This CDR3 reads CASSLRRTTLGDEQYF. The CDR3 nucleotides are TGTGCCAGTAGCCTCAGGAGGACTACCCTAGGGGACGAGCAGTACTTC.

The chain has TRBV19 and TRBJ2-3; D gene ambiguous. The CDR3 is 16 residues long. With 1 base removed from V and 2 bases from J, the gap between germline ends came to 13 bases. The germline V gene encodes CDR1 LNHDA and CDR2 SQIVND (reference sequence). The CDR3 loop is CASSIGGRFITDTQYF. Written as DNA, the CDR3 is TGTGCCAGTAGTATAGGCGGCAGATTTATCACAGATACGCAGTATTTT.

The sample holds a few counts of this clone. V usage is TRBV5-1 and J usage is TRBJ2-3; perhaps TRBD1 as D (6 bases). The CDR3 is made up of 15 amino acids. Germline V gene data show CDR1 as SGHRS and CDR2 as YFSETQ. V lost 4 bases to trimming and J lost 5 bases, with 17 bases between them. CDR3 in DNA: TGCGCCAGCAGCAAGGGACAAATCGGAGGAGATACGCAGTATTTT. This gives the protein CASSKGQIGGDTQYF.

CDR3 nucleotide sequence: TGTGCCAGCAGCCTGGACAGGGGGAACTACGAGCAGTACTTC. It specifies CASSLDRGNYEQYF. The rearrangement uses TRBV5-4 and TRBJ2-7; TRBD1 matches at 10 bases. Trimming removed 4 bases from V and 3 bases from J; junction bases left unmatched: 4. The CDR3 runs 14 residues. Germline V gives CDR1 SGHNT, CDR2 YYREEE (reference sequence).

This sequence joins TRBV9 and TRBJ2-7, with 8 bases lining up with TRBD1. This CDR3 comprises 16 residues. Germline CDR1 and CDR2: SGDLS and YYNGEE. J was trimmed by 5 bases and V by 0 bases; bases with no gene match: 10. The CDR3 is CASSVGIGTGGNEQYF. CDR3 nucleotides: TGTGCCAGCAGCGTAGGAATCGGGACAGGCGGCAACGAGCAGTACTTC.

As regards this clone: The junction and the germline gene differ at one end; a read error may be behind it. The chain carries TRBV7-8 and TRBJ2-3; 8 positions agree with TRBD2. This CDR3 spans 12 amino acids. Germline CDR1 is SGHVS and CDR2 is FQNEAQ. The CDR3 DNA follows: TGCCTTAGCGGGAATAGCACAGATACGCAGTATTTT. Its protein is CLSGNSTDTQYF.

This clone was seen once. V usage is TRBV19 and J usage is TRBJ1-2, with D possibly being TRBD1 (5 bases). Per the germline V gene, CDR1 is LNHDA and CDR2 is SQIVND (reference sequence). This CDR3 spans 15 amino acids. With 6 bases removed from V and 8 bases from J, the gap between germline ends came to 22 bases. CDR3 loop: CASSDTGFVGRGYTF. CDR3 in DNA: TGTGCCAGTAGCGATACAGGTTTCGTGGGGCGAGGCTACACCTTC.

In this sample, this clone turned up a few times. The genes are TRBV25-1 and TRBJ1-5; D is unclear. Germline CDR1 and CDR2: MGHDK and SYGVNS. The V end was cut by 4 bases, the J end by 4 bases, with 8 bases between. The CDR3 contains 13 residues. DNA of the CDR3: TGTGCCAGCAGTGTGAATACTAATCAGCCCCAGCATTTT. Translating gives CASSVNTNQPQHF.

The chain recombines TRBV5-1 with TRBJ2-7, with 11 bases fitting TRBD1. Unmatched junction bases numbered 7, after V lost 1 base and J lost 4 bases. Germline values: CDR1 SGHRS, CDR2 YFSETQ. The CDR3 covers 16 residues. The CDR3 coding sequence is TGCGCCAGCAGCTTGTTATTCCGGGACAGGGGGTACGAGCAGTACTTC. Its translation: CASSLLFRDRGYEQYF. The full variable domain, in which reference TRBV5-1 and TRBJ2-7 provide the parts outside the CDR3, is KAGVTQTPRYLIKTRGQQVTLSCSPISGHRSVSWYQQTPGQGLQFLFEYFSETQRNKGNFPGRFSGRQFSNSRSEMNVSTLELGDSALYLCASSLLFRDRGYEQYFGPGTRLTVT.

A few counts support this clone. The chain couples TRBV2 to TRBJ2-1; D remains ambiguous. Germline-derived CDR1 and CDR2 are SNHLY and FYNNEI. The V end was cut by 4 bases, the J end by 8 bases, with 12 bases between. The CDR3 is made up of 13 amino acids. The chain's CDR3 is CASSVERGYEQFF. CDR3 in DNA: TGTGCCAGCAGTGTTGAGAGAGGTTATGAGCAGTTCTTC.

The genes are TRBV6-5 and TRBJ2-1, with no clear D. CDR1 and CDR2 (germline): MNHEY, SVGAGI. CDR3 length: 14 residues. V was shortened by 6 bases and J by 2 bases, with 11 bases between the two germline ends. The CDR3 loop is CASRELSPYNEQFF. The CDR3 DNA reads as TGTGCCAGCAGGGAGCTTAGCCCCTACAATGAGCAGTTCTTC.

The rearrangement joins TRBV7-3 to TRBJ1-6; D possibly corresponds to TRBD1 (5 bases). The germline CDR1 and CDR2 sequences are SGHTA and FQGTGA. CDR3 length equals 14 residues. V was trimmed by 0 bases and J by 7 bases, leaving 7 bases between them. Here the CDR3 reads CASSLTGANSPLHF. CDR3 bases: TGTGCCAGCAGCTTAACAGGGGCAAATTCACCCCTCCACTTT.

V and J are TRBV18 and TRBJ1-1; no clear D. The CDR3 is made up of 15 amino acids. Trimming pared 1 base from V and 1 base from J, leaving 10 bases between. Germline CDR1 reads KGHSH; CDR2 reads LQKENI. This CDR3 is CASSPLRGENTEAFF. CDR3 nucleotides: TGTGCCAGCTCACCACTTCGCGGAGAGAACACTGAAGCTTTCTTT. The full variable domain, completed using reference TRBV18 and TRBJ1-1, is NAGVMQNPRHLVRRRGQEARLRCSPMKGHSHVYWYRQLPEEGLKFMVYLQKENIIDESGMPKERFSAEFPKEGPSILRIQQVVRGDSAAYFCASSPLRGENTEAFFGQGTRLTVV.

V usage is TRBV18 and J usage is TRBJ2-5; 8 bases are shared with TRBD2. This CDR3 spans 14 amino acids. The V and J ends lost 4 bases and 4 bases, in that order; junction bases with no gene match: 5. From germline, CDR1 is KGHSH and CDR2 LQKENI. In DNA, the CDR3 is TGTGCCAGCTCACGCGGGGGGCCGGTAGAGACCCAGTACTTC. This sequence encodes CASSRGGPVETQYF. The full variable domain, its missing parts supplied by reference TRBV18 and TRBJ2-5, is NAGVMQNPRHLVRRRGQEARLRCSPMKGHSHVYWYRQLPEEGLKFMVYLQKENIIDESGMPKERFSAEFPKEGPSILRIQQVVRGDSAAYFCASSRGGPVETQYFGPGTRLLVL.

V usage is TRBV2 and J usage is TRBJ1-1; D gene unclear. This CDR3 is built from 12 residues. The germline gives CDR1 SNHLY, CDR2 FYNNEI. The ends were cut back, 6 bases at V and 6 bases at J, with 11 bases in the middle. This chain's CDR3 is CASRENIAEAFF. CDR3 DNA sequence: TGTGCCAGCAGAGAGAATATCGCTGAAGCTTTCTTT.